This T cell receptor beta chain was sequenced during a study of cytomegalovirus exposure and HLA in healthy donors. Study-level results: Across donors, most TCRs were seen rarely, yet some public ones were widespread. In vitro, a few CMV-associated chains proved specific for CMV antigens.

TCRdb's copy holds only in-frame clones and misses some; the assay was immunoSEQ multiplex PCR. The table records approximately 90,000 clones, roughly 96% of them present only once. This CDR3 contains 15 residues. Germline CDR1 is MDHEN and CDR2 is SYDVKM. With 5 bases removed from V and 8 bases from J, the gap between germline ends came to 18 bases. Details on this clone: The antigen is unknown.

Sequencing was done on a sample of PBMCs. The V gene is TRBV28, the J gene TRBJ1-4; possible D gene TRBD1, 6 bases. This TCR was sampled from a man aged 18 to 29 in good health and CMV-seronegative. The CDR3 loop is CASSLGGAVGEKLFF. CDR3 nucleotides: TGTGCCAGCAGTCTCGGGGGGGCGGTGGGGGAAAAACTGTTTTTT. Variable domain in full (rest from reference TRBV28 and TRBJ1-4): DVKVTQSSRYLVKRTGEKVFLECVQDMDHENMFWYRQDPGLGLRLIYFSYDVKMKEKGDIPEGYSVSREKKERFSLILESASTNQTSMYLCASSLGGAVGEKLFFGSGTQLSVL.